This TCR beta chain was captured by sequencing in a study of cytomegalovirus exposure and HLA in healthy donors (dated by TCRdb to about 2017). General notes on the study: According to an earlier analysis of a few hundred of the donors, some 180 million T cells yielded 117 million unique TCR beta sequences and around 300 Gb of sequence data. An early release that covered around 590 HLA-typed donors contained about 300 gigabases of sequencing data and around 80 million unique TCR sequences. Among the roughly 390 genotyped donors, around 81% belonged to the genetic ancestry cluster associated with self-reported Caucasian donors. The study aimed to test whether signatures of past pathogen exposure could be identified by cataloging public T cell receptors. The study profiled the T cell repertoires of some 610 subjects by immunosequencing and related them to cytomegalovirus serostatus. In addition to the first cohort of hundreds of subjects, a separate validation cohort of 120 different subjects was used. To predict cytomegalovirus infection status, the study combined high-throughput TCR immunosequencing, statistical association of individual TCRs with disease status, and machine learning. A later analysis re-analyzed previously published TCR beta repertoires from several hundred donors and added high-resolution HLA genotyping to study TCR occurrence patterns. Rather than drawing on any new phenotypic data, the later analysis identified candidate immune exposures from TCR beta sequences and the way those sequences occurred across donors. In an earlier analysis of roughly 600 of the donors, high-throughput TCR beta sequencing was used to judge whether each TCR beta V gene segment behaved as functional or pseudogenic. Donor age, sex, ethnicity and CMV serostatus were collected together with the repertoire data. A later genetic analysis took genome-wide SNP genotypes for 398 of the 666 donors and used that subset as a discovery cohort. Every repertoire in the discovery cohort had been generated on one and the same sequencing platform. HLA typing included class I and class II loci at four-digit resolution. The number of typed donors differed by locus: about 629-640 for A, B, C, DRB1 and DQB1; 500 to 550 for DQA1; 600 to 610 for DPA1; and about 450 for DPB1. Four or five DR-DQ haplotypes were handled as single units for association and clustering because linkage in the cohort was strong. Among some 400 genotyped donors of the cohort, an average of roughly 230,000 unique TCR beta nucleotide sequences was sequenced per donor, of which about 20% were non-productive.

What the research found in general, with its limitations: The classifier was reported to diagnose cytomegalovirus status with high specificity and sensitivity in both the original cohort and the validation cohort. The cohort was sequenced for TCR beta chains only, and without alpha or paired-chain data the features that could be detected were limited. Three of the identified cytomegalovirus-associated TCR beta chains were confirmed in vitro to be specific for cytomegalovirus antigens. V-gene and J-gene trimming of TCR beta chains was associated with a missense DCLRE1C variant in a later genetic analysis, and the association was replicated in an independent cohort. Sequencing depth was assumed to be roughly uniform across donors in the presence/absence analyses, though that assumption may not hold. Because some donors lacked HLA typing at each locus, the association tests relied only on the typed subset. At a false discovery rate of 0.05, a later analysis linked 15,000 to 20,000 TCR beta sequences to specific HLA alleles. Correlated functional status among segregating V segments might reflect linkage disequilibrium, but an unknown experimental factor could not be ruled out. Because the 87-base-pair reads could not distinguish some IMGT-functional V segments, including TRBV6-2 and TRBV6-3, those segments were excluded. In a later analysis, HLA-associated TCR beta chains were found to be more clonally expanded and to have lower generation probabilities than equally common non-associated chains. Compared with the approximately 700-donor mean, donors in an Asian-associated ancestry cluster had fewer N-insertions in productive TCRs, according to a later genetic analysis. In an earlier analysis of fewer than 700 of the donors, most TCR beta V segments appeared in productive rearrangements about 87% or about 30% of the time, broadly matching IMGT annotations. Because counts were too low, 15 or so rarely observed V segments, including chromosome 9 orphons, were excluded from the earlier analysis of 587 of the donors. According to a later analysis, TCR association rates differed among HLA loci, with DRB1 alleles showing the most associated TCRs and HLA-C alleles showing the fewest. Most TCR sequences were seen in very few donors, while some public TCRs were found in many individuals. A total of fewer than 200 TCR beta chains were listed by the study as associated with cytomegalovirus. The only immune exposure information available for the cohort was CMV serostatus. According to the authors, the approach could potentially be generalized to other disease states and immunological phenotypes. A later analysis found that most CMV-associated TCR beta chains appeared HLA-restricted, with HLA associations seemingly driven largely by CMV exposure. A group of highly shared sequence variants was considered likely to be a technical artifact of the sequencing pipeline. A further reported finding was that TCR beta sequences accurately predicted the HLA-A and HLA-B alleles for most subjects in the first cohort. A later analysis reported that several top co-occurrence clusters appeared linked to parvovirus B19, influenza, CMV and Epstein-Barr virus. Strong co-occurrence of HLA alleles, especially DR and DQ, made assigning TCR associations to individual alleles difficult.

The cohort was made up of 666 healthy bone marrow donors. All cohort members were sampled while nominally healthy, although unrecorded immune exposures were likely present. The donor tested CMV seronegative and was one of the 352 seronegative cohort members. A peripheral blood sample was provided by each donor, and peripheral blood mononuclear cells were used for TCR beta sequencing. The Qiagen DNeasy Blood Extraction Kit was used to extract genomic DNA from the blood cell samples. The junction shows trimming of 1 base on V and 2 bases on J, plus 9 bases between the germline ends. As encoded in the germline V gene, CDR1 is SGHTA while CDR2 is FQGNSA. Spanning cysteine to phenylalanine, the CDR3 consists of 14 amino acids. This entry keeps only the CDR3 DNA: 42 bases, framed from base 1. The method behind the library was the immunoSEQ multiplex PCR assay. For the multiplex PCR, a mixture combining 60 forward primers for TCR Vbeta segments and 13 reverse primers for TCR Jbeta segments was used. Amplification of the CDR3 region of rearranged TCR beta genes was performed with a multiplex PCR assay on genomic DNA. On the Illumina HiSeq System, the amplified TCR beta libraries were sequenced as 87-base-pair reads. Per the source publication's procedure: A later analysis counted about 80 million unique TCR beta chains across the approximately 700 repertoires, and some 11 million of these chains were shared by at least two donors. To remove PCR and sequencing errors, raw reads were error-corrected and collapsed into unique sequences using a nearest-neighbor algorithm that merged closely related sequences. To assign V, D and J gene segments, CDR3 sequences were aligned to IMGT reference sequences. Each retained sequence needed at least a six-nucleotide match to both a V gene segment and a J gene segment. Rearrangements were called productive when the CDR3 lacked stop codons and stayed in frame with V and J; all others were non-productive. Following IMGT convention, CDR3 was defined as the stretch from the second conserved V-encoded cysteine to the conserved J-encoded phenylalanine. Sequences without an unambiguous match to a single V gene segment were excluded from the earlier analysis of about 640 of the donors. In an earlier analysis of 587 of the donors, V segments were called functional above 56.7% productive rearrangements and were called segregating when the between-donor standard deviation exceeded 5%. A statistical classification framework was built to diagnose cytomegalovirus status from the catalog of TCR beta chain sequences. A later analysis assigned V and J genes by comparing TCR nucleotide sequences with IMGT/GENE-DB human TR gene sequences. Using the TCRdist pipeline, a later analysis assigned CDR3 sequences along with most-parsimonious VDJ recombination scenarios. In a later analysis, each TCR beta chain was defined by its CDR3 amino acid sequence together with its V-gene family, and reads without a unique V-gene family were excluded. A later analysis removed several hundred highly shared, low-generation-probability nucleotide sequences to deal with suspected cross-contamination and a sequencing artifact. In a later analysis, a clonal expansion index for each public chain was calculated from normalized within-repertoire ranks of inferred template counts. In a later analysis, generation probabilities were computed using a VDJ recombination model fitted to out-of-frame rearrangements, and the results were checked against IGoR. A later analysis scored TCR-TCR, TCR-HLA and TCR-CMV co-occurrence with hypergeometric tests, applying a repertoire-size bias correction to TCR pairs. To estimate false discovery rates, a later analysis permuted the HLA or CMV assignments 20 times. A later analysis grouped co-occurring TCRs with DBSCAN, adding TCRdist sequence similarity when clustering within HLA-allele-positive subsets. Repertoires with fewer than 30,000 or more than 120,000 public chains, plus five repertoires with anomalous nucleotide sharing, were excluded from co-occurrence clustering. TCRdb re-hosts the immuneACCESS table, in-frame sequences only. Its copies lack some clones; in the studies checked, an unresolved V gene accounts for under half of them, and the cause for the rest is not known. That table gives V, J and clone size, and the DNA gave D and trimming. Present in this sample are 150,000 or so clones, around 80% of which were seen just once. 1.9% of the sample is held by the ten biggest clonotypes.

On this clone itself: Its antigen target is currently unknown. No per-base quality is available; no much larger clone lies one base away.

The receptor chain draws on TRBV7-2 and TRBJ2-7; no D segment can be confidently identified. The sequenced sample consisted of PBMCs. This clonotype was obtained from a man aged 18 to 35 in good health and CMV-seronegative. The CDR3 has the sequence CASSLVGPTYEQYF. The DNA sequence is given as TGTGCCAGCAGCTTAGTCGGTCCTACCTACGAGCAGTACTTC.